The 27 T cell receptor beta chains reported below all come from one sample, sequenced in a study of low-dose radiotherapy and immunotherapy resistance in tumors. Time point meaning: before trial treatment. TRAV- and TRBV-specific primers, spanning alpha and beta chains, primed first-strand cDNA. It was with a constant-region primer and a V-primer adapter that TCRs were amplified over around 20 PCR cycles. TCRdb reprocessed the reads via MiXCR and lists one record per CDR3 protein. The top ten clones hold roughly 1% of a sample with nearly 95,000 distinct CDR3 sequences, 9.4% of them seen once. The material sequenced was PBMCs, taken before treatment. Receptor source: a male donor with prostate cancer.

In this sample, this clonotype turned up many times. This sequence joins TRBV7-2 and TRBJ2-5, with TRBD2 matching 7 bases. Germline V gives CDR1 SGHTA, CDR2 FQGNSA. Trimming took 7 bases from V and 5 from J; bases not matched to a gene: 7. The CDR3 spans 13 residues. The CDR3 loop reads CASTPLGGETQYF. In DNA form, the CDR3 reads TGTGCCAGCACCCCCCTCGGGGGGGAGACCCAGTACTTC.

This clonotype has ten or more counts. The chain has TRBV19 and TRBJ2-7; TRBD1 matches 7 bases. Germline V lookup: CDR1 LNHDA, CDR2 SQIVND (reference sequence). With 5 bases clipped from V and 3 bases from J, the junction kept 7 bases outside the gene matches. CDR3 length equals 14 residues. CDR3 nucleotide sequence: TGTGCCAGTAGTCAAGGGACAGCTTTCTACGAGCAGTACTTC. Residues: CASSQGTAFYEQYF.

This clonotype was recorded many times. The chain joins TRBV30 to TRBJ1-5, with 7 bases fitting TRBD1. V lost 0 bases to trimming and J lost 7 bases; unmatched junction nucleotides: 3. The CDR3 contains 13 residues. Germline CDR1 GTSNPN, CDR2 SVGIG (reference sequence). The CDR3 protein is CAWSVHRGQPQHF. CDR3 sequence (DNA): TGTGCCTGGAGTGTACACAGGGGACAGCCCCAGCATTTT.

This clonotype was recorded many times. J is TRBJ2-2 and V is TRBV7-2, with TRBD1 identical over 7 bases. V shed 8 bases and J 5 bases; nucleotides not matched to a gene: 11. Germline V lookup: CDR1 SGHTA, CDR2 FQGNSA. CDR3 length: 15 residues. The CDR3 DNA reads TGTGCCAGCCGTACCCCGGGACAGTTAACCGGGGAGCTGTTTTTT. Translated, it gives CASRTPGQLTGELFF. The full variable domain, in which reference TRBV7-2 and TRBJ2-2 provide the parts outside the CDR3, is GAGVSQSPSNKVTEKGKDVELRCDPISGHTALYWYRQSLGQGLEFLIYFQGNSAPDKSGLPSDRFSAERTGGSVSTLTIQRTQQEDSAVYLCASRTPGQLTGELFFGEGSRLTVL.

This clonotype came up many times. The V gene is TRBV20-1, the J gene TRBJ2-7; no clear D. This CDR3 is 13 amino acids long. Germline values: CDR1 DFQATT, CDR2 SNEGSKA (reference sequence). V was clipped by 0 bases and J by 2 bases, with 8 bases between them. The CDR3 coding sequence is TGCAGTGCTAGAGATTTAACTGCCTACGAGCAGTACTTC. As protein: CSARDLTAYEQYF.

At least ten counts were recorded for this clonotype. The V and J genes are TRBV29-1 and TRBJ2-6; 8 bases agree with TRBD1. J gave up 0 bases and V 4 bases, and 11 bases lay outside the gene matches. The germline V gene encodes CDR1 SQVTM and CDR2 ANQGSEA. The CDR3 is 18 amino acids. The CDR3 DNA reads as TGCAGCGTTGTGCTACAGGGACAGGCGATCTCTGGGGCCAACGTCCTGACTTTC. Amino acid sequence: CSVVLQGQAISGANVLTF.

This clonotype occurred many times. The chain joins TRBV18 to TRBJ2-7; 7 bases align to TRBD2. This CDR3 is built from 14 residues. The trim removed 6 bases at V and 4 bases at J, leaving 9 bases unmatched. Looked up from germline, CDR1 is KGHSH and CDR2 is LQKENI. The CDR3 is CASSQGTNSYEQYF. In DNA form, the CDR3 reads TGTGCCAGCTCCCAAGGGACTAACTCTTACGAGCAGTACTTC.

This clonotype was found many times. The gene calls are TRBV6-5 and TRBJ2-3, with D perhaps matching TRBD1 or TRBD2 (5 bases each). V was cut by 2 bases and J by 10 bases, with 16 bases left in between. Per germline, CDR1 MNHEY and CDR2 SVGAGI. There are 14 residues in the CDR3. CDR3 region: CASSYNSGTQAQYF. The DNA of the CDR3 is TGTGCCAGCAGTTACAATTCAGGGACCCAGGCGCAGTATTTT.

Ten or more counts support this clonotype. V gene TRBV29-1 combines with J gene TRBJ2-7; 7 bases fit TRBD2. The CDR3 length is 13 residues. Germline values: CDR1 SQVTM, CDR2 ANQGSEA. V was pared by 1 base and J by 2 bases, with 2 bases of the junction left unmatched. DNA of the CDR3: TGCAGCGTTGAAGGGGAGGGAGCCTACGAGCAGTACTTC. Translated: CSVEGEGAYEQYF.

The chain couples TRBV4-3 to TRBJ2-1; a possible D gene is TRBD2 (6 bases). The germline gives CDR1 LGHNA, CDR2 YSLEER. V was cut by 1 base and J by 2 bases, with 12 bases left in between. The CDR3 consists of 16 residues. CDR3 coding DNA: TGCGCCAGCAGCCAAGTGGGCGGGACGACCTACAATGAGCAGTTCTTC. This translates into CASSQVGGTTYNEQFF.

The chain is built from TRBV19 and TRBJ2-1; D call uncertain. The CDR3 extends over 11 amino acids. Germline V gives CDR1 LNHDA, CDR2 SQIVND (reference sequence). Trimming stripped 5 bases from V and 9 bases from J, with 8 bases between. CDR3 bases: TGTGCCAGTAGTGTTATGAGTGAGCAGTTCTTC. Its protein is CASSVMSEQFF.

A note on this clonotype: A read error is likely here: a far larger clone is one base away. The chain couples TRBV13 to TRBJ2-3; 7 bases match TRBD2. Germline V gene data show CDR1 as PRHDT and CDR2 as FYEKMQ (reference sequence). CDR3 length: 15 residues. The chain's CDR3 is CASSLGLGSQSTQDF. The DNA of the CDR3 is TGTGCCAGCAGTCTTGGACTAGGTTCTCAGTCGACGCAGGATTTT.

This clonotype occurred many times. In DNA form, the CDR3 reads TGTGCCAGCAGCTGGGGCGGGACAGAAACGCCCTACGAGCAGTACTTC. Protein sequence: CASSWGGTETPYEQYF. This sequence joins TRBV28 and TRBJ2-7, with D perhaps matching TRBD1 (7 bases). The CDR3 extends over 16 amino acids. Trimming left V 6 bases short and J 2 bases short, with 20 bases between. CDR1 is MDHEN, CDR2 SYDVKM, per germline.

This clonotype has ten or more counts. This chain connects TRBV7-2 to TRBJ1-5, with TRBD1 identical over 10 bases. The CDR3 is 14 amino acids. Germline loops: CDR1 SGHTA, CDR2 FQGNSA. V lost 5 bases to trimming and J lost 6 bases; unmatched junction nucleotides: 4. The DNA of the CDR3 is TGTGCCAGCAGCCCCGGGACAGGGGTTCAGCCCCAGCATTTT. Amino acids: CASSPGTGVQPQHF.

V and J are TRBV6-1 and TRBJ1-5; 10 positions match TRBD1. CDR3 size: 16 residues. Per the germline V gene, CDR1 is MNHNS and CDR2 is SASEGT. The ends lost 4 bases at V and 6 bases at J; junction bases unmatched: 9. In nucleotides, the CDR3 is TGTGCCAGCAGTGCGCCGGGACAGGGGCTCGCTCAGCCCCAGCATTTT. It yields the protein CASSAPGQGLAQPQHF.

In its sample, this clonotype was seen many times. The chain recombines TRBV3-1 with TRBJ1-5; the match to TRBD1 covers 8 bases. The CDR3 has 16 residues. After removal of 1 base from V and 5 bases from J, the junction contained 7 bases not matched to a gene. Germline CDR1 and CDR2: LGHDT and YNNKEL (reference sequence). In DNA form, the CDR3 reads TGTGCCAGCAGCCAAGGGAGGACAGGGTTGCATCAGCCCCAGCATTTT. It yields the protein CASSQGRTGLHQPQHF.

The gene calls are TRBV28 and TRBJ2-5, with 8 bases fitting TRBD1. This CDR3 region has 15 residues. Germline loops: CDR1 MDHEN, CDR2 SYDVKM. V trimming: 9 bases; J trimming: 4 bases; junction bases outside the gene matches: 13. The CDR3 region is CAREDFRDRSETQYF. The DNA of the CDR3 is TGTGCCAGGGAAGATTTCCGGGACAGGTCAGAGACCCAGTACTTC.

This clonotype was found many times. V and J are TRBV28 and TRBJ2-5; D is uncertain. The ends were cut back, 3 bases at V and 1 base at J, with 12 bases in the middle. Germline CDR1 reads MDHEN; CDR2 reads SYDVKM. The length of the CDR3 is 15 residues. CDR3: CASSLAGKFQETQYF. The CDR3 region has the DNA TGTGCCAGCAGTTTGGCAGGCAAATTCCAAGAGACCCAGTACTTC.

The chain has TRBV7-2 and TRBJ2-1; 12 bases map to TRBD2. The CDR3 is made up of 18 amino acids. Germline V gene data show CDR1 as SGHTA and CDR2 as FQGNSA. V shed 2 bases, J shed 7 bases, and the junction held 12 bases outside the gene matches. For the CDR3, the DNA is TGTGCCAGCAGCTTACCACCCAGACTAGCGGGAGTTGGGAATGAGCAGTTCTTC. Protein sequence: CASSLPPRLAGVGNEQFF.

A word on this clonotype: It is likely a read error: a sequence one base away is far more abundant. The chain employs TRBV5-1 and TRBJ2-1; a weak D match, TRBD2 (7 bases). The germline gives CDR1 SGHRS, CDR2 YFSETQ. CDR3 length: 13 residues. V was trimmed by 1 base and J by 10 bases, leaving 12 bases between them. Here the CDR3 reads CASSLWGGWEQFF. The CDR3 DNA sequence: TGCGCCAGCAGCTTGTGGGGGGGCTGGGAGCAGTTCTTC.

This clonotype has a count of ten or more. The chain recombines TRBV6-5 with TRBJ1-2; unclear D gene. CDR1 MNHEY and CDR2 SVGAGI come from the germline V gene. The germline V and J ends were trimmed by 8 bases and 6 bases, with 22 bases remaining between them. The CDR3 consists of 15 residues. CDR3 sequence: CASYSNRGGSDGYTF. CDR3 sequence (DNA): TGTGCCAGCTACTCCAATCGGGGAGGGAGCGATGGCTACACCTTC.

This clonotype was seen repeatedly, ten times or more. V gene TRBV7-2 combines with J gene TRBJ2-3; maybe TRBD2 (5 bases). This CDR3 is 13 amino acids long. The V end lost 4 bases, the J end lost 8 bases, and 13 bases lay between the germline ends. CDR1 and CDR2 from the germline V gene are SGHTA and FQGNSA. This CDR3 is CASSYRLARTQYF. In nucleotides, the CDR3 is TGTGCCAGCAGCTACCGTCTAGCTCGTACGCAGTATTTT.

In its sample, this clonotype was seen many times. The J gene is TRBJ2-2, the V gene TRBV27, with unresolved D. CDR1 MNHEY and CDR2 SMNVEV come from the germline V gene (reference sequence). The CDR3 consists of 14 residues. The ends were cut back, 6 bases at V and 7 bases at J, with 15 bases in the middle. CDR3 nucleotides: TGTGCCAGCAGCCCTCTGGGGTGGGGCGGGGAGCTGTTTTTT. Translation: CASSPLGWGGELFF.

This clonotype was picked up many times. The V call is TRBV6-5, the J call TRBJ2-7; 12 nucleotides match TRBD2. CDR1 is MNHEY, CDR2 SVGAGI, per germline. The CDR3 runs to 15 residues. V was pared by 4 bases and J by 4 bases, with 5 bases of the junction left unmatched. The CDR3 sequence: CASSSLGLAGYEQYF. CDR3 nucleotide sequence: TGTGCCAGCAGTTCACTCGGACTAGCGGGGTACGAGCAGTACTTC.

In this sample, this clonotype turned up many times. The rearrangement links TRBV6-5 to TRBJ1-4; TRBD1 aligns across 8 bases. J lost 5 bases, V lost 6 bases, and 5 bases had no gene match. CDR1 is MNHEY, CDR2 SVGAGI, per germline. This CDR3 comprises 14 residues. CDR3 sequence: CASSLDRGNEKLFF. DNA of the CDR3: TGTGCCAGCAGCCTCGACAGGGGAAATGAAAAACTGTTTTTT.

A few counts support this clonotype. The chain carries TRBV5-1 and TRBJ2-7; no reliable D call. The germline gives CDR1 SGHRS, CDR2 YFSETQ. This CDR3 is 13 amino acids long. Trimming shortened V by 2 bases and J by 3 bases, and 9 bases separated the two germline ends. CDR3 sequence: CASSFDGRYEQYF. The CDR3 DNA is TGCGCCAGCAGCTTCGACGGCCGCTACGAGCAGTACTTC.

This clonotype was detected many times. The chain uses TRBV29-1 and TRBJ2-2; D is perhaps TRBD1 (6 bases). The CDR3 contains 13 residues. V was shortened by 8 bases and J by 3 bases, with 13 bases between the two germline ends. Germline CDR1 SQVTM, CDR2 ANQGSEA. The CDR3 protein is CSIGGGHTGELFF. The CDR3 DNA sequence: TGCAGCATTGGTGGGGGCCACACCGGGGAGCTGTTTTTT.